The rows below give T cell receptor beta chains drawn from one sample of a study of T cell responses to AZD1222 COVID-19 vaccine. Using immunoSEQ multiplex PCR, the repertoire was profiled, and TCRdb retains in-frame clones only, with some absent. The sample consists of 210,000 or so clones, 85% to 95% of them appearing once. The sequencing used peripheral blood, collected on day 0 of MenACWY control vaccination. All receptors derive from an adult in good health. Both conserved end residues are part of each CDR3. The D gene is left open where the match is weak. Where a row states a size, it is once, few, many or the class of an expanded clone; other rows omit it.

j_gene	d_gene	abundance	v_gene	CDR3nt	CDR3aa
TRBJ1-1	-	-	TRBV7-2	TGTGCCAGCAGCTCCCAAGGGAACACTGAAGCTTTCTTT	CASSSQGNTEAFF
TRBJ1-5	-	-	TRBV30	TGTGCCTGGAGTCTGAACATTGCCCCCAATCAGCCCCAGCATTTT	CAWSLNIAPNQPQHF
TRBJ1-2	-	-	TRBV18	TGTGCCAGCTCACCGGGGGGGGCGAACTATGGCTACACCTTC	CASSPGGANYGYTF
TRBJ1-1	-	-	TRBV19	TGTGCCAGTAGGACATCCGTCTACACTGAAGCTTTCTTT	CASRTSVYTEAFF
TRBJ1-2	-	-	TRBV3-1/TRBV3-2	TGTGCCAGCAGGTCACAGGGTAGCGACTATGGCTACACCTTC	CASRSQGSDYGYTF
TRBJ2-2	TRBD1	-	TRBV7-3	TGTGCCAGCAGCGAACTGACAGGGATGAACACCGGGGAGCTGTTTTTT	CASSELTGMNTGELFF
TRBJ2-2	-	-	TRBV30	TGTGCCTGGCTGGTAGGGGGGCCCAACACCGGGGAGCTGTTTTTT	CAWLVGGPNTGELFF
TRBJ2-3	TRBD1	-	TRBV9	TGTGCCAGCAGCCGGGAACAGGGGAGCTCGAATACGCAGTATTTT	CASSREQGSSNTQYF
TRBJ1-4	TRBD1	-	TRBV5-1	TGCGCCAGCAGCTTCGGACAGGATGGAGAAAAACTGTTTTTT	CASSFGQDGEKLFF
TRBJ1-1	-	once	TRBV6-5	TGTGCCAGCAGTCAGGGTCAGATGACTGAAGCTTTCTTT	CASSQGQMTEAFF
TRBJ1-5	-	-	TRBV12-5	TGTGCTAGTGGTTTGGTACCAGGGGTAGGGCAGCCCCAGCATTTT	CASGLVPGVGQPQHF
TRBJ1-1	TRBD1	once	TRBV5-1	TGCGCCAGCAGCATAAGGGACAGGGGGCGCGACACTGAAGCTTTCTTT	CASSIRDRGRDTEAFF
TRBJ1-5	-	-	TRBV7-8	TGTGCCAGCAGCAAAGTGGCGACAGATCAGCCCCAGCATTTT	CASSKVATDQPQHF
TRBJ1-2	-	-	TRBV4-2	TGTGCCAGCAGCCAAGGGACCTCCGCCGGAGGTCTCTATGGCTACACCTTC	CASSQGTSAGGLYGYTF
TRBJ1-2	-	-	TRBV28	TGTGCCAGCAGTTTTGGCACGGACGGTGCAGGATATGGCTACACCTTC	CASSFGTDGAGYGYTF
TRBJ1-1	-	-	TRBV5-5	TGTGCCAGCAGCTTGGCGGTCGGAGCCCCCAACACTGAAGCTTTCTTT	CASSLAVGAPNTEAFF
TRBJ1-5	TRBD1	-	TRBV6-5	TGTGCCAGCAGTTCCGGACAGGTGAATAGCAATCAGCCCCAGCATTTT	CASSSGQVNSNQPQHF
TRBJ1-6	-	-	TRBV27	TGTGCCAGCAGGTGGGGGTCTCACTCCTATAATTCACCCCTCCACTTT	CASRWGSHSYNSPLHF
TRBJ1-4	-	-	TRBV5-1	TGCGCCAGCAGCATAGACCGAACAACTAATGAAAAACTGTTTTTT	CASSIDRTTNEKLFF
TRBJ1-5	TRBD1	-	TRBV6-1	TGTGCCAGCAGTGAGGGACAGCTGTCGAATAGCAATCAGCCCCAGCATTTT	CASSEGQLSNSNQPQHF
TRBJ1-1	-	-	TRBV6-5	TGTGCCAGCACCCAAAGGCCACTGAACACTGAAGCTTTCTTT	CASTQRPLNTEAFF
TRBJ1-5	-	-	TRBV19	TGTGCCAGTAGTCCCTCCCGGGGCAGGCCTAGCAATCAGCCCCAGCATTTT	CASSPSRGRPSNQPQHF
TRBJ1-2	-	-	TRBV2	TGTGCCAGCAGAGTGACAGGAAATGGCTACACCTTC	CASRVTGNGYTF
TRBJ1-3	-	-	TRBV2	TGTGCCAGCAGGCAGACAGGCTCTGGAAACACCATATATTTT	CASRQTGSGNTIYF
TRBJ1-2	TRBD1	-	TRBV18	TGTGCCAGCTCACCGGGACAGGGGGCGAGTCGGGGCTACACCTTC	CASSPGQGASRGYTF
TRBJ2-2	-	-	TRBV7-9	TGTGCCAGCAGCTTACGGACAGCGAACACCGGGGAGCTGTTTTTT	CASSLRTANTGELFF
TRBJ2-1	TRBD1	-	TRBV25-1	TGTGCCAGCAGTACCGGGACAGGGGACTACAATGAGCAGTTCTTC	CASSTGTGDYNEQFF
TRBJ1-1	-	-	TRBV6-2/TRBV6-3	TGTGCCAGCAGTTACGGAATGAACACTGAAGCTTTCTTT	CASSYGMNTEAFF
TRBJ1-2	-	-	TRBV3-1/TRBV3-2	TGTGCCAGCAGCCAAGAGGCTATACCCAACTATGGCTACACCTTC	CASSQEAIPNYGYTF
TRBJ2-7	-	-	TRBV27	TGTGCCAGCAGTTTATCGTTGAGGGGCTCGACCTACGAGCAGTACTTC	CASSLSLRGSTYEQYF
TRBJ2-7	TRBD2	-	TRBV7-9	TGTGCCAGCAGCCAATCGGGGCGGGGGGACGAGCAGTACTTC	CASSQSGRGDEQYF
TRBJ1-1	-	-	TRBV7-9	TGTGCCAGCAGCTCGAGGACAGTCGCGAACACTGAAGCTTTCTTT	CASSSRTVANTEAFF
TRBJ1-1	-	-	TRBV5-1	TGCGCCAGCAGCCAACTACAGGGTAGGTCCACTGAAGCTTTCTTT	CASSQLQGRSTEAFF
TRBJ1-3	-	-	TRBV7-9	TGTGCCAGCAGCTTAACGGCCTCCTCTGGAAACACCATATATTTT	CASSLTASSGNTIYF
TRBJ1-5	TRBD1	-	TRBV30	TGTGCCTGGGGGACAGGGATGTATCAGCCCCAGCATTTT	CAWGTGMYQPQHF